This entry is about one T cell receptor beta chain. An end of the junction differs from the germline gene, which may be a read error. Produced via immunoSEQ multiplex PCR; TCRdb's table is partial and in-frame only. The sample lists 300,000 to 350,000 clones, approximately 90% seen once, with 6.5% to 8% in the top ten. This sample stems from a study of blood T cell repertoires in COVID-19. Sequenced sample: peripheral blood. The receptor comes from a woman aged 25 to 45 with COVID-19, enrolled during active disease.

The CDR3 is CASSPDRPDYNEQFF. The CDR3 coding sequence is TGTGCTAGCAGCCCGGACAGACCCGACTACAATGAGCAGTTCTTC. The chain is built from TRBV5-4 and TRBJ2-1, with D perhaps TRBD1 (6 bases). The CDR3 spans 15 residues. Germline CDR1 is SGHNT and CDR2 is YYREEE (reference sequence).